Following are 5 T cell receptor beta chains from one sample sequenced in a study of monozygotic twins with inflammatory bowel disease. TCRdb reprocessed the 5' RACE reads and keeps a single row for each CDR3 protein, giving no DNA. This sample's table has 200,000 to 250,000 distinct CDR3 sequences. Material for sequencing was blood. The receptors were sampled from a human donor with ulcerative colitis or Crohn's disease, or a healthy co-twin of an affected twin (not recorded which).

This chain connects TRBV5-1 to TRBJ2-5; TCRdb reports TRBD1, a call that lacks DNA to check it against. Per the germline V gene, CDR1 is SGHRS and CDR2 is YFSETQ. This CDR3 spans 16 amino acids. The CDR3 is CASSLDGGVLLETQYF.

This chain links TRBV24-1 with TRBJ1-1; TCRdb proposes TRBD1, but this gene call is untestable without DNA. This CDR3 comprises 13 residues. Germline V gene lookup returns CDR1 KGHDR and CDR2 SFDVKD. The CDR3: CATRQGTHTEAFF.

This chain joins TRBV20-1 and TRBJ1-5; the D call from TCRdb, TRBD1, cannot be confirmed without DNA. The CDR3 contains 14 residues. Per germline, CDR1 DFQATT and CDR2 SNEGSKA (reference sequence). CDR3 in amino acids: CSAPRDRVRQPQHF.

The chain has TRBV7-2 and TRBJ2-1; TCRdb's D call of TRBD1 is untestable without DNA. This CDR3 has 17 residues. Germline assignment: CDR1 SGHTA and CDR2 FQGNSA. CDR3 residues: CASSLFSTGPPGGEQFF.

This chain joins TRBV12-3 or TRBV12-4 and TRBJ2-7; TCRdb's D gene call, TRBD2, goes unchecked for lack of DNA. The CDR3 length is 16 residues. The CDR3: CASSRTSGGGSYEQYF.